These 30 T cell receptor beta chains share one sample of origin, sequenced in a study of blood T cells in healthy people across ages. A second about 6 to 12 cycle PCR used barcoded and J-beta primers. MiXCR, applied by TCRdb to the 5' RACE reads, yields one record per CDR3 protein. The sample includes approximately 490,000 distinct CDR3 sequences, around 24% of them seen just once. The data also belong to a second study, concerning T cells of mothers and their children.

The sequenced sample was blood. The receptors here all came from a boy aged 5-17 years in good health.

The sample holds a few counts of this clonotype. This sequence joins TRBV6-6 and TRBJ1-5; 7 nucleotides match TRBD1. Germline V lookup: CDR1 MNHNY, CDR2 SVGAGI (reference sequence). J lost 7 bases, V lost 4 bases, and 13 bases had no gene match. The length of the CDR3 is 16 residues. CDR3 nucleotide sequence: TGTGCCAGCAGTTCCGACGACAGGGAATACGAACAGCCCCAGCATTTT. As protein: CASSSDDREYEQPQHF.

The sample holds one count of this clonotype. This chain links TRBV20-1 with TRBJ2-7; a weak D match, TRBD1 (6 bases). The V gene lost 0 bases and the J gene lost 0 bases, with 9 bases spanning the gap. This CDR3 is built from 14 residues. Germline values: CDR1 DFQATT, CDR2 SNEGSKA (reference sequence). The CDR3 DNA reads as TGCAGTGCTAGAGATCGACAGGCCTCCTACGAGCAGTACTTC. This encodes CSARDRQASYEQYF.

This clonotype appeared a few times. The rearrangement links TRBV7-9 to TRBJ1-4; D is undetermined. The CDR3 length is 15 residues. V was clipped by 1 base and J by 4 bases, with 10 bases between them. Germline CDR1 is SEHNR and CDR2 is FQNEAQ (reference sequence). The CDR3: CASSLDSGINEKLFF. The CDR3, as DNA: TGTGCCAGCAGCTTAGATTCGGGGATTAATGAAAAACTGTTTTTT.

The J gene is TRBJ1-1, the V gene TRBV5-1; no clear D. Germline V gene lookup returns CDR1 SGHRS and CDR2 YFSETQ. The ends were cut back, 2 bases at V and 1 base at J, with 12 bases in the middle. The CDR3 extends over 15 amino acids. The DNA for the CDR3 is TGCGCCAGCAGCTTTCTAAGAGGAGCGAACACTGAAGCTTTCTTT. Amino acids: CASSFLRGANTEAFF.

This clonotype has a single count. V and J are TRBV28 and TRBJ2-7; no reliable D call. With 3 bases removed from V and 3 bases from J, the gap between germline ends came to 6 bases. The CDR3 runs 12 residues. CDR1 is MDHEN and CDR2 is SYDVKM in the germline V gene. CDR3: CASSLLHYEQYF. DNA of the CDR3: TGTGCCAGCAGTTTGCTACACTACGAGCAGTACTTC.

This clonotype occurred once. The rearrangement links TRBV29-1 to TRBJ1-1; D is perhaps TRBD1 (5 bases). The V gene lost 5 bases and the J gene lost 5 bases, with 12 bases spanning the gap. Germline CDR1 is SQVTM and CDR2 is ANQGSEA. The CDR3 length is 12 residues. The CDR3 DNA reads as TGCAGCGTTCGCAGGGAAGGGACTGAAGCTTTCTTT. Protein: CSVRREGTEAFF.

This clonotype has a handful of counts. V is TRBV4-3 and J is TRBJ2-1; 7 nucleotides align to TRBD1. CDR1 LGHNA and CDR2 YSLEER come from the germline V gene. V was clipped by 4 bases and J by 0 bases; unmatched bases: 9. The CDR3 covers 17 residues. CDR3 DNA sequence: TGCGCCAGCAGCCGAGTTGGACAGGTCAGCTCCTACAATGAGCAGTTCTTC. Protein sequence: CASSRVGQVSSYNEQFF.

The sample holds a few counts of this clonotype. Relative to the germline gene, one junction end is altered; a read error may explain this. The rearrangement links TRBV20-1 to TRBJ2-3; the D call may be TRBD1 or TRBD2 (7 bases each). The germline CDR1 and CDR2 sequences are DFQATT and SNEGSKA (reference sequence). The CDR3 spans 16 residues. CDR3 region: CSAIPSPGRGTDTQYF. CDR3 bases: TGCAGTGCTATCCCCTCCCCTGGGCGGGGGACAGACACGCAGTATTTT.

V and J are TRBV11-2 and TRBJ2-5, with a possible D match to TRBD2 (6 bases). The DNA end favors TRBJ2-1, so the J call may be wrong. This CDR3 has 15 residues. Germline V lookup: CDR1 SGHAT, CDR2 FQNNGV. The DNA of the CDR3 is TGTGCCAGCAGCTTATTGCGGGGCTTAGGGAATGAGCAGTTCTTC. Residues: CASSLLRGLGNEQFF.

V usage is TRBV5-5 and J usage is TRBJ2-5; 12 nucleotides match TRBD2. The J call is uncertain, as TRBJ2-1 better fits the DNA end. This CDR3 spans 17 amino acids. The germline gives CDR1 SGHKS, CDR2 YYEKEE (reference sequence). The CDR3 nucleotides read TGTGCCAGCAGCTTGGAGGGGACTAGCGGGTCCTACAATGAGCAGTTCTTC. It yields the protein CASSLEGTSGSYNEQFF.

This clonotype was counted ten times or more. The chain uses TRBV7-9 and TRBJ2-1; TRBD1 agrees at 7 bases. This CDR3 is built from 15 residues. CDR1 and CDR2 (germline): SEHNR, FQNEAQ (reference sequence). Trimming at V came to 4 bases and at J to 1 base, leaving 4 bases not matched to a gene. DNA of the CDR3: TGTGCCAGCAGCTCCCCGGGACAGTCCTACAATGAGCAGTTCTTC. Translation gives CASSSPGQSYNEQFF.

The chain has TRBV7-9 and TRBJ2-1, with D hard to call. Germline CDR1 and CDR2: SEHNR and FQNEAQ (reference sequence). The CDR3 sequence is 12 residues long. V lost 7 bases to trimming and J lost 2 bases, with 6 bases between them. CDR3 sequence: CASKSPYNEQFF. In DNA, the CDR3 is TGTGCCAGCAAAAGTCCCTACAATGAGCAGTTCTTC. The full variable domain, its missing parts supplied by reference TRBV7-9 and TRBJ2-1, is DTGVSQNPRHKITKRGQNVTFRCDPISEHNRLYWYRQTLGQGPEFLTYFQNEAQLEKSRLLSDRFSAERPKGSFSTLEIQRTEQGDSAMYLCASKSPYNEQFFGPGTRLTVL.

The J gene is TRBJ2-5, the V gene TRBV4-2; possible D gene TRBD2, 7 bases. Germline V gene sequence: CDR1 LGHNA, CDR2 YNFKEQ. V shed 4 bases and J shed 5 bases, with 20 bases lying between them. The CDR3 length is 16 residues. The DNA for the CDR3 is TGTGCCAGCAGCCGCCTCCTGGGGGGGGCCGGGGAGACCCAGTACTTC. Residues: CASSRLLGGAGETQYF.

In its sample, this clonotype was seen a few times. The chain uses TRBV28 and TRBJ2-5; D possibly corresponds to TRBD1 (5 bases). The last part of the DNA fits TRBJ2-7 better; the J call may be wrong. This CDR3 has 13 amino acids. Germline V gives CDR1 MDHEN, CDR2 SYDVKM. The CDR3 reads CASLDMSFYEQYF. For the CDR3, the DNA is TGTGCCAGCTTGGACATGAGCTTCTACGAGCAGTACTTC.

This clonotype was seen a few times. This chain uses TRBV19 with TRBJ2-2; 7 bases agree with TRBD1. The trim removed 10 bases at V and 5 bases at J, leaving 10 bases unmatched. Germline-derived CDR1 and CDR2 are LNHDA and SQIVND (reference sequence). This CDR3 is built from 14 residues. CDR3 loop: CATQETGTTGELFF. CDR3 nucleotides: TGTGCCACCCAAGAGACAGGGACGACCGGGGAGCTGTTTTTT.

With respect to this clonotype: One junction end does not reproduce the germline sequence, and a read error may be involved. The chain uses TRBV7-9 and TRBJ2-7; 7 nucleotides match TRBD2. This CDR3 region has 14 residues. Germline-derived CDR1 and CDR2 are SEHNR and FQNEAQ (reference sequence). The CDR3 DNA follows: TGTGGCCCACATAGGCGGGAGACCTCCCACGAGCAGTACTTC. Protein: CGPHRRETSHEQYF.

This chain connects TRBV27 to TRBJ2-5; TRBD1 matches at 7 bases. The length of the CDR3 is 14 residues. The germline V gene has CDR1 MNHEY and CDR2 SMNVEV (reference sequence). V trimming: 3 bases; J trimming: 1 base; junction bases outside the gene matches: 2. The CDR3 region is CASSFNRGQETQYF. DNA for the CDR3: TGTGCCAGCAGTTTCAACAGGGGCCAAGAGACCCAGTACTTC.

This clonotype was recorded many times. The rearrangement uses TRBV4-3 and TRBJ2-5; D not certain. In germline, CDR1 is LGHNA, CDR2 YSLEER. Between the trimmed V and J ends, which lost 3 bases and 1 base, there was a span of 9 bases. The CDR3 extends over 14 amino acids. CDR3 amino acids: CASSHHGSQETQYF. The CDR3 nucleotides are TGCGCCAGCAGCCATCATGGCAGCCAAGAGACCCAGTACTTC.

In its sample, this clonotype was seen a few times. V and J are TRBV21-1 and TRBJ1-2. TRBV21-1 is a listed pseudogene. The CDR3 runs 14 residues. The DNA for the CDR3 is TGTGCCAGCAGCGCAAGGACGCTAAACTATGGCTACACCTTC. It translates to CASSARTLNYGYTF.

This sequence joins TRBV20-1 and TRBJ2-3, with TRBD2 matching over 8 bases. Germline V gene data show CDR1 as DFQATT and CDR2 as SNEGSKA (reference sequence). This CDR3 comprises 16 residues. The V gene end was trimmed by 0 bases and the J gene end by 5 bases; junction bases not matched to a gene: 10. The CDR3 nucleotides are TGCAGTGCTAGAGATAGGCTAGCGGGCCCGGGAGATACGCAGTATTTT. This translates into CSARDRLAGPGDTQYF.

The chain has TRBV28 and TRBJ2-5; TRBD2 agrees at 15 bases. Near its end, the DNA agrees better with TRBJ2-1, so the J call may be wrong. This CDR3 spans 17 amino acids. The germline V gene encodes CDR1 MDHEN and CDR2 SYDVKM. DNA of the CDR3: TGTGCCAGTACGGGACTAGCGGGAGGTCCTTCCTACAATGAGCAGTTCTTC. The encoded protein is CASTGLAGGPSYNEQFF.

This clonotype is a singleton in its sample. The chain links TRBV19 to TRBJ2-7; weak D call: TRBD2 (5 bases). V was cut by 6 bases and J by 3 bases, with 12 bases left in between. This CDR3 region has 13 residues. Germline loops: CDR1 LNHDA, CDR2 SQIVND (reference sequence). This CDR3 reads CASRISGGYEQYF. The CDR3 nucleotides read TGTGCCAGTAGGATCTCCGGAGGCTACGAGCAGTACTTC.

This chain uses TRBV20-1 with TRBJ1-4; 7 bases line up with TRBD1. The germline V gene encodes CDR1 DFQATT and CDR2 SNEGSKA (reference sequence). V lost 6 bases to trimming and J lost 8 bases; unmatched junction nucleotides: 9. This CDR3 is built from 13 residues. In DNA form, the CDR3 reads TGCAGTGCCTCGACAGGGATCGAGGAAAAACTGTTTTTT. It yields the protein CSASTGIEEKLFF.

This clonotype came up a few times. The V and J genes are TRBV5-1 and TRBJ2-6, with TRBD1 matching 7 bases. Trimming cost V 4 bases and J 4 bases; bases outside gene matches: 5. The CDR3 contains 15 residues. Germline V CDR1 and CDR2: SGHRS, YFSETQ. The CDR3 sequence: CASSDDRAGANVLTF. As DNA, the CDR3 is TGCGCCAGCAGCGACGACAGGGCAGGGGCCAACGTCCTGACTTTC.

The chain employs TRBV6-1 and TRBJ2-4, with 7 bases lining up with TRBD1. This CDR3 has 13 amino acids. V lost 3 bases, J lost 9 bases, and 5 bases stayed unmatched. Germline CDR1 MNHNS, CDR2 SASEGT. The CDR3 is CASSDLDRTIQYF. The DNA for the CDR3 is TGTGCCAGCAGTGATTTGGACAGGACCATTCAGTACTTC.

This chain connects TRBV7-3 to TRBJ1-1; D unclear. V lost 5 bases and J lost 4, with 11 bases in between. Germline CDR1 SGHTA, CDR2 FQGTGA. CDR3 length: 13 residues. DNA of the CDR3: TGTGCCAGCAGCCTTCGGCCCATCACTGAAGCTTTCTTT. This gives the protein CASSLRPITEAFF. The variable domain in full, completed from reference TRBV7-3 and TRBJ1-1, reads GAGVSQTPSNKVTEKGKYVELRCDPISGHTALYWYRQSLGQGPEFLIYFQGTGAADDSGLPNDRFFAVRPEGSVSTLKIQRTERGDSAVYLCASSLRPITEAFFGQGTRLTVV.

This clonotype was seen only a few times. The J gene is TRBJ2-3, the V gene TRBV12-3 or TRBV12-4; 8 bases agree with TRBD2. The CDR3 has 16 amino acids. After removal of 5 bases from V and 8 bases from J, the junction contained 15 bases not matched to a gene. In DNA, the CDR3 is TGTGCCAGCAGTACTGCGGGACTAGGGTCCTTAGTTACGCAGTATTTT. Amino acids: CASSTAGLGSLVTQYF.

The genes are TRBV4-2 and TRBJ2-2; D remains unclear. V was cut by 5 bases and J by 6 bases, with 16 bases left in between. This CDR3 is built from 15 residues. Germline V gives CDR1 LGHNA, CDR2 YNFKEQ. CDR3 DNA: TGTGCCAGCAGCGGAATTGGACCGGAACCCGGGGAGCTGTTTTTT. It encodes CASSGIGPEPGELFF.

This clonotype was counted only a few times. The chain joins TRBV9 to TRBJ2-7, with no clear D. Germline CDR1 SGDLS, CDR2 YYNGEE. CDR3 length: 16 residues. Trimming left V 5 bases short and J 2 bases short, with 20 bases between. CDR3 DNA: TGTGCCAGCAGTGTGAAGGTCCTATTTGCGGCCTACGAGCAGTACTTC. This sequence encodes CASSVKVLFAAYEQYF. Using reference TRBV9 and TRBJ2-7 for the parts outside the CDR3, the full variable domain is DSGVTQTPKHLITATGQRVTLRCSPRSGDLSVYWYQQSLDQGLQFLIQYYNGEERAKGNILERFSAQQFPDLHSELNLSSLELGDSALYFCASSVKVLFAAYEQYFGPGTRLTVT.

This clonotype was detected ten times or more. The chain couples TRBV7-2 to TRBJ2-4; 7 nucleotides agree with TRBD2. The V segment lost 0 bases and the J segment 8 bases; nucleotides outside the gene matches: 1. CDR1 and CDR2 (germline): SGHTA, FQGNSA. The CDR3 has 13 amino acids. The CDR3 nucleotides read TGTGCCAGCAGCTTAGCAGGGAGGGACATTCAGTACTTC. Translated: CASSLAGRDIQYF.